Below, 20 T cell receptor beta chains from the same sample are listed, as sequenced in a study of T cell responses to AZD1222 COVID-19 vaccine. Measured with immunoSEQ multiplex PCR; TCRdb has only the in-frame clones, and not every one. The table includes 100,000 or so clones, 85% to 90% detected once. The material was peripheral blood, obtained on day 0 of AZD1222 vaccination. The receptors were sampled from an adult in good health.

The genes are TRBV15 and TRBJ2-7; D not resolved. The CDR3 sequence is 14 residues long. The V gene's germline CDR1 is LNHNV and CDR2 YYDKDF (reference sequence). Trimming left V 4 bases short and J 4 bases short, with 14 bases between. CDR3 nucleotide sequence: TGTGCCACCAGCATCGATTCTGACGGGTACGAGCAGTACTTC. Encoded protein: CATSIDSDGYEQYF.

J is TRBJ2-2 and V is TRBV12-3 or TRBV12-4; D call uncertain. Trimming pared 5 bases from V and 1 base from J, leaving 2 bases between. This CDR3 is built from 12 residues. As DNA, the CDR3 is TGTGCCAGCAGTATGAACACCGGGGAGCTGTTTTTT. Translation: CASSMNTGELFF.

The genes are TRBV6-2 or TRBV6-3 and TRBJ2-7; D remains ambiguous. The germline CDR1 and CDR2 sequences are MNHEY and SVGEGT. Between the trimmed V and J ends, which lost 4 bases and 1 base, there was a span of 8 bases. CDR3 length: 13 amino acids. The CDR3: CASSSRVSYEQYF. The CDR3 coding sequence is TGTGCCAGCAGTTCCCGGGTGTCCTACGAGCAGTACTTC.

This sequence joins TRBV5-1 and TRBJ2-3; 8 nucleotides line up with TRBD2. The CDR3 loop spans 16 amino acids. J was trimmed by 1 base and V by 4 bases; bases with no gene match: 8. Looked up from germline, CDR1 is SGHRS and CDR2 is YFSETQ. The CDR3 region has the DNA TGCGCCAGCAGCCTAGGTGTCGGGAGGGGCACAGATACGCAGTATTTT. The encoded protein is CASSLGVGRGTDTQYF.

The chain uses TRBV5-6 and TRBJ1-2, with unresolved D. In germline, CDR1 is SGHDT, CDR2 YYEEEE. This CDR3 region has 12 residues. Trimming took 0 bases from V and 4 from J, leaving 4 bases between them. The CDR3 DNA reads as TGTGCCAGCAGCTTGGTAGCCTATGGCTACACCTTC. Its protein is CASSLVAYGYTF.

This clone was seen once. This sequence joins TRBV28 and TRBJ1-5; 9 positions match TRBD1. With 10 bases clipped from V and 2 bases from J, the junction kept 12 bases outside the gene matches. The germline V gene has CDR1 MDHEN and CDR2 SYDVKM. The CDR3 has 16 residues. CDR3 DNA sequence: TGTGCCACCTTCGCCACAGGGGGCTTAGGCAATCAGCCCCAGCATTTT. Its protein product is CATFATGGLGNQPQHF.

This CDR3 is CAWSRQVTSTDTQYF. In nucleotides, the CDR3 is TGTGCCTGGAGTCGACAGGTTACTAGCACAGATACGCAGTATTTT. V gene TRBV30 combines with J gene TRBJ2-3, with D maybe TRBD1 (6 bases). In germline, CDR1 is GTSNPN, CDR2 SVGIG (reference sequence). The CDR3 extends over 15 amino acids. The germline V and J ends were trimmed by 2 bases and 0 bases, with 12 bases remaining between them. Together with reference TRBV30 and TRBJ2-3, the CDR3 gives the full variable domain: SQTIHQWPATLVQPVGSPLSLECTVEGTSNPNLYWYRQAAGRGLQLLFYSVGIGQISSEVPQNLSASRPQDRQFILSSKKLLLSDSGFYLCAWSRQVTSTDTQYFGPGTRLTVL.

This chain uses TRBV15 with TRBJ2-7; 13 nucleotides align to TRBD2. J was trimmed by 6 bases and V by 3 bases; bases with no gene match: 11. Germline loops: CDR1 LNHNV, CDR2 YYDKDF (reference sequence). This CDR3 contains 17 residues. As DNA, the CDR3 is TGTGCCACCAGCAGGAAAATAGCCGGGACTAGCGGGACCGAGCAGTACTTC. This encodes CATSRKIAGTSGTEQYF.

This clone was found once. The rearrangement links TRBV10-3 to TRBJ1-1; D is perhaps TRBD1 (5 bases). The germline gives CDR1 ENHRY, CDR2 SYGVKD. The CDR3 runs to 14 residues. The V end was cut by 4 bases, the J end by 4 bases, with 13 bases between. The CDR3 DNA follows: TGTGCCATCAGTGTGGGGGAGTTGGGCACTGAAGCTTTCTTT. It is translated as CAISVGELGTEAFF.

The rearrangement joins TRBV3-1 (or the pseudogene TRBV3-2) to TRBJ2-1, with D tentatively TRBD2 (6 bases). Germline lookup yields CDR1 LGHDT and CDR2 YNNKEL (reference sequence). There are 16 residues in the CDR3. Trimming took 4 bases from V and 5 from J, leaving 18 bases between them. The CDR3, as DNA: TGTGCCAGCAGCCCTACCGGACTAAGAATCAACAATGAGCAGTTCTTC. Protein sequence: CASSPTGLRINNEQFF.

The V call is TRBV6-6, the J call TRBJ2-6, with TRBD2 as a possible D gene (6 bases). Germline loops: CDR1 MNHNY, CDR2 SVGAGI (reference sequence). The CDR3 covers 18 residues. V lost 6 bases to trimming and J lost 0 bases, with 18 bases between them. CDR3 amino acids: CASSRFGGGSSGANVLTF. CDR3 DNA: TGTGCCAGCAGCCGATTCGGGGGTGGGAGCTCTGGGGCCAACGTCCTGACTTTC.

Here the CDR3 reads CASSLSRDPGSYNEQFF. DNA for the CDR3: TGCGCCAGCAGCTTGTCTCGGGATCCCGGCTCCTACAATGAGCAGTTCTTC. The V gene is TRBV5-1, the J gene TRBJ2-1; D might be TRBD2 (5 bases). Germline V gene data show CDR1 as SGHRS and CDR2 as YFSETQ. The length of the CDR3 is 17 residues. V lost 1 base, J lost 0 bases, and 14 bases lay in between.

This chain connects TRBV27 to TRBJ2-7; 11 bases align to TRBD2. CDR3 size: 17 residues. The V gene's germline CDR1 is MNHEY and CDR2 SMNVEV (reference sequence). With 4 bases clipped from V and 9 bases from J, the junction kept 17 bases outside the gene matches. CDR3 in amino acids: CASSSQTRLAGSSGQYF. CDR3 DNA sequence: TGTGCCAGCAGTTCACAGACTAGACTAGCGGGATCCTCCGGGCAGTACTTC.

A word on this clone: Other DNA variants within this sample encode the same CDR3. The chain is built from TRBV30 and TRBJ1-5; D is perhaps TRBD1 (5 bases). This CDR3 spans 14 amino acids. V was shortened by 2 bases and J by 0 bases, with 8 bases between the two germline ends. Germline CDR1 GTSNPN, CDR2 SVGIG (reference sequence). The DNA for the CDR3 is TGTGCCTGGAGTCGGACAAATAGCAATCAGCCCCAGCATTTT. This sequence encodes CAWSRTNSNQPQHF.

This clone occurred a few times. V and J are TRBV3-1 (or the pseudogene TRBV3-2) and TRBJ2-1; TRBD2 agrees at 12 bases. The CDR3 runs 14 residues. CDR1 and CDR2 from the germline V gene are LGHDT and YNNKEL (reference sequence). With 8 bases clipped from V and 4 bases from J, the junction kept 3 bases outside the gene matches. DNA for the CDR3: TGTGCCAGCGGACTAGCGGGACTGTACAATGAGCAGTTCTTC. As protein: CASGLAGLYNEQFF.

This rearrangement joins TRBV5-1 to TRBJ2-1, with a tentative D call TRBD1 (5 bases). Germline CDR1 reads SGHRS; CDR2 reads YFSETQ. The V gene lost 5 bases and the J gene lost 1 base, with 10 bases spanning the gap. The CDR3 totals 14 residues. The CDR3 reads CASRPDRSYNEQFF. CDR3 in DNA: TGCGCCAGCAGACCCGACAGATCCTACAATGAGCAGTTCTTC. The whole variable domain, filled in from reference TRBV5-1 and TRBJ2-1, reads KAGVTQTPRYLIKTRGQQVTLSCSPISGHRSVSWYQQTPGQGLQFLFEYFSETQRNKGNFPGRFSGRQFSNSRSEMNVSTLELGDSALYLCASRPDRSYNEQFFGPGTRLTVL.

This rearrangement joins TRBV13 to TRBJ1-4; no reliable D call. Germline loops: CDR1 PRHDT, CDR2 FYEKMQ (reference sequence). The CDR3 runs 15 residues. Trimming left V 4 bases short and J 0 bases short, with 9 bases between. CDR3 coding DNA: TGTGCCAGCAGCTCCCCGGATTCAACTAATGAAAAACTGTTTTTT. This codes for CASSSPDSTNEKLFF. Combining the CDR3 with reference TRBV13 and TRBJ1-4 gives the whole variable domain AAGVIQSPRHLIKEKRETATLKCYPIPRHDTVYWYQQGPGQDPQFLISFYEKMQSDKGSIPDRFSAQQFSDYHSELNMSSLELGDSALYFCASSSPDSTNEKLFFGSGTQLSVL.

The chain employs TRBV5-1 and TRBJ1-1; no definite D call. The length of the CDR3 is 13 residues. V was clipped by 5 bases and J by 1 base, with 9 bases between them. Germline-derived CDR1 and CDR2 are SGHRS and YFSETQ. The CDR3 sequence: CASSLWGNTEAFF. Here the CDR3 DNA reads TGCGCCAGCAGTCTCTGGGGGAACACTGAAGCTTTCTTT.

The CDR3 sequence is CASSYPRQGDYNEQFF. In nucleotides, the CDR3 is TGTGCCAGCAGTTACCCCCGACAGGGTGACTACAATGAGCAGTTCTTC. The chain couples TRBV6-5 to TRBJ2-1; 7 bases align to TRBD1. This CDR3 contains 16 residues. Germline loops: CDR1 MNHEY, CDR2 SVGAGI. J was trimmed by 3 bases and V by 2 bases; bases with no gene match: 7.

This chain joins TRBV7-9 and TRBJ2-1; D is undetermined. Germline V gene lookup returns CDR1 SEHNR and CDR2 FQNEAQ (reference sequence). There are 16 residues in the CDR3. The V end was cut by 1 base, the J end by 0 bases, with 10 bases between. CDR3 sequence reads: CASSLVARSSYNEQFF. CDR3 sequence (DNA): TGTGCCAGCAGCTTAGTGGCCAGGAGCTCCTACAATGAGCAGTTCTTC.